These 10 T cell receptor beta chains share one sample of origin, sequenced in a study of T cell responses to AZD1222 COVID-19 vaccine. Profiled with immunoSEQ multiplex PCR; TCRdb holds only in-frame clones, not every one. The table has around 140,000 clones, approximately 84% seen once. The sequencing used peripheral blood, collected on day 0 of AZD1222 vaccination. All receptors derive from an adult in good health.

This chain connects TRBV28 to TRBJ1-4; a weak D match, TRBD1 (6 bases). V was clipped by 10 bases and J by 5 bases, with 14 bases between them. The CDR3 is 13 residues long. Germline CDR1 and CDR2: MDHEN and SYDVKM. The CDR3 sequence: CAIHDRLNEKLFF. Here the CDR3 DNA reads TGTGCCATCCACGACAGGTTGAATGAAAAACTGTTTTTT. Based on the CDR3 plus reference TRBV28 and TRBJ1-4, the full variable domain is DVKVTQSSRYLVKRTGEKVFLECVQDMDHENMFWYRQDPGLGLRLIYFSYDVKMKEKGDIPEGYSVSREKKERFSLILESASTNQTSMYLCAIHDRLNEKLFFGSGTQLSVL.

The rearrangement joins TRBV7-2 to TRBJ2-2; unclear D gene. Germline V CDR1 and CDR2: SGHTA, FQGNSA. This CDR3 spans 16 amino acids. The V end was cut by 5 bases, the J end by 1 base, with 14 bases between. CDR3 sequence: CASSPRRGQNTGELFF. The CDR3, as DNA: TGTGCCAGCAGCCCCAGGCGAGGCCAGAACACCGGGGAGCTGTTTTTT.

The V and J genes are TRBV4-1 and TRBJ1-2; 8 bases agree with TRBD1. The V and J ends lost 3 bases and 2 bases, in that order; junction bases with no gene match: 5. Germline V gene sequence: CDR1 MGHRA, CDR2 YSYEKL. The CDR3 sequence is 15 residues long. CDR3 DNA: TGCGCCAGCAGCCAGCCGACAGGGGCGAACTATGGCTACACCTTC. This encodes CASSQPTGANYGYTF.

V and J are TRBV25-1 and TRBJ1-4, with a weak D call TRBD1 (5 bases). Germline CDR1 MGHDK, CDR2 SYGVNS. Trimming left V 1 base short and J 0 bases short, with 12 bases between. The CDR3 contains 17 residues. The CDR3 is CASSEWGRFATNEKLFF. The DNA for the CDR3 is TGTGCCAGCAGTGAATGGGGCAGATTTGCAACTAATGAAAAACTGTTTTTT.

For the CDR3, the DNA is TGTGCCATCAGTGAGGGACAGGTGGATTCACCCCTCCACTTT. It translates to CAISEGQVDSPLHF. The chain recombines TRBV10-3 with TRBJ1-6; 7 nucleotides align to TRBD1. Germline V lookup: CDR1 ENHRY, CDR2 SYGVKD. Trimming at V came to 2 bases and at J to 8 bases, leaving 3 bases not matched to a gene. The CDR3 length is 14 residues.

This clone was observed a single time. This chain uses TRBV9 with TRBJ1-2, with 8 bases fitting TRBD1. The CDR3 is 16 amino acids. Trimming at V came to 3 bases and at J to 2 bases, leaving 9 bases not matched to a gene. Germline V gives CDR1 SGDLS, CDR2 YYNGEE. The CDR3 nucleotides read TGTGCCAGCAGCGGGCAGACAGGGGCGGCCAACTATGGCTACACCTTC. This sequence encodes CASSGQTGAANYGYTF. The entire variable domain, with the rest obtained from reference TRBV9 and TRBJ1-2, is as follows: DSGVTQTPKHLITATGQRVTLRCSPRSGDLSVYWYQQSLDQGLQFLIQYYNGEERAKGNILERFSAQQFPDLHSELNLSSLELGDSALYFCASSGQTGAANYGYTFGSGTRLTVV.

The chain has TRBV5-5 and TRBJ1-5; 7 nucleotides agree with TRBD1. Trimming cost V 1 base and J 10 bases; bases outside gene matches: 2. Germline V lookup: CDR1 SGHKS, CDR2 YYEKEE (reference sequence). CDR3 length: 12 amino acids. This CDR3 is CASSLRTGPQHF. The CDR3 DNA is TGTGCCAGCAGCTTGCGGACAGGCCCCCAGCATTTT.

V usage is TRBV18 and J usage is TRBJ2-3; D remains unclear. Germline assignment: CDR1 KGHSH and CDR2 LQKENI. With 4 bases removed from V and 5 bases from J, the gap between germline ends came to 7 bases. The CDR3 totals 12 residues. The CDR3 DNA follows: TGTGCCAGCTCACGATCAGAAGATACGCAGTATTTT. Translated: CASSRSEDTQYF.

The J gene is TRBJ1-1, the V gene TRBV5-6; D is unresolved. Trimming stripped 2 bases from V and 2 bases from J, with 10 bases between. This CDR3 is 14 amino acids long. Germline V gives CDR1 SGHDT, CDR2 YYEEEE. Here the CDR3 reads CASSFPDGNTEAFF. In DNA, the CDR3 is TGTGCCAGCAGCTTCCCGGACGGAAACACTGAAGCTTTCTTT.

The genes are TRBV2 and TRBJ1-5, with D possibly matching TRBD1 (6 bases). V gave up 4 bases and J gave up 5 bases, with 12 bases separating them. This CDR3 contains 14 residues. Germline-derived CDR1 and CDR2 are SNHLY and FYNNEI. CDR3 residues: CASSATGGDQPQHF. In nucleotides, the CDR3 is TGTGCCAGCAGTGCGACAGGAGGAGATCAGCCCCAGCATTTT.